This T cell receptor (gamma chain) originates from a study of human gamma delta and Vdelta1 T cells. TCRdb called clones anew from the PCR reads with CATT. The data hold fewer than 3,000 gamma-chain clones, with 5.2% observed a single time. V was pared by 5 bases and J by 0 bases, with 4 bases of the junction left unmatched. Germline lookup yields CDR1 VINAFY and CDR2 YDVSNSKD. This CDR3 is built from 13 residues. With respect to this clone: This sample also contains other DNA sequences that code for the same CDR3.

The sequence derives from a human donor in good health. The sequencing sample was made of naive CD27+ Vdelta1 gamma-delta T cells from blood. The genes are TRGV5 and TRGJ1 or TRGJ2. CDR3 sequence reads: CATWGLNYYKKLF. CDR3 bases: TGTGCCACCTGGGGGCTGAATTATTATAAGAAACTCTTT.